This T cell receptor beta chain was observed in a study of long-term antiretroviral therapy in people with HIV. Deletions cut 2 bases from V and 0 bases from J, with 7 bases between. Germline CDR1 SGHTA, CDR2 FQGNSA. CDR3 length: 15 amino acids. Survey-level resolution applied to immunoSEQ assay v3.0. Assay: immunoSEQ multiplex PCR; the TCRdb copy retains only in-frame clones and omits some. The table has tens of thousands of clones, 90% to 95% seen once. Sequenced material: unsorted PBMCs, taken approximately 7.1 years after starting antiretroviral therapy. This chain connects TRBV7-2 to TRBJ2-2; a possible D gene is TRBD2 (6 bases). The source is a man in his fifties or sixties with HIV. CDR3 nucleotide sequence: TGTGCCAGCAGCTTAACGGGGGCGAACACCGGGGAGCTGTTTTTT. It specifies CASSLTGANTGELFF.